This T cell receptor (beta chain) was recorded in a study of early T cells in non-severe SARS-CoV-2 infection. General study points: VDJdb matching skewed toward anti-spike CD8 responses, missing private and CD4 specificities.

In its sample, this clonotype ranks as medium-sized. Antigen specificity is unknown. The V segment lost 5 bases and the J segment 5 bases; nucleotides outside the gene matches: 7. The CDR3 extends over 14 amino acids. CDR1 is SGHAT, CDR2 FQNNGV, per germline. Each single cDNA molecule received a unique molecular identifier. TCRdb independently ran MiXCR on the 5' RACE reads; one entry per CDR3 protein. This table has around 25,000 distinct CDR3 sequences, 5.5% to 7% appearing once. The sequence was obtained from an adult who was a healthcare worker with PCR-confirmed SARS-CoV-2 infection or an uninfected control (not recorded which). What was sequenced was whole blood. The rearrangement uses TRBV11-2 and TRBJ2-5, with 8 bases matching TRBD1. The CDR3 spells CASSTRTGSETQYF. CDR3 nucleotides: TGTGCCAGCAGCACCAGGACAGGGAGTGAGACCCAGTACTTC.